Following are 16 T cell receptor beta chains from one sample sequenced in a study of blood T cells in healthy people across ages. Next came a second PCR, run for 7 to 11 cycles, which used a sample-barcoded 5' primer along with a J-beta primer mix. TCRdb re-analysed the 5' RACE reads in MiXCR, keeping a single row per CDR3 protein. The table shows around 650,000 distinct CDR3 sequences, with about 32% occurring only once. Sequencing was performed on blood. These receptors all stem from a woman of 80 years or more in good health.

This clonotype was counted ten times or more. This chain connects TRBV5-1 to TRBJ2-3; TRBD1 matches 7 bases. Losses at the gene ends were 0 bases for V and 3 bases for J; bases not matched to a gene: 4. CDR3 length: 15 amino acids. Germline assignment: CDR1 SGHRS and CDR2 YFSETQ. Here the CDR3 DNA reads TGCGCCAGCAGCTTGGGGGACAGCCTTACAGATACGCAGTATTTT. Amino acid sequence: CASSLGDSLTDTQYF.

The table lists this clonotype with many counts. The chain joins TRBV18 to TRBJ2-1, with D perhaps TRBD2 (6 bases). This CDR3 spans 16 amino acids. CDR1 and CDR2 from the germline V gene are KGHSH and LQKENI. The V end was cut by 6 bases, the J end by 3 bases, with 18 bases between. This CDR3 reads CASSLLAPSDYNEQFF. In nucleotides, the CDR3 is TGTGCCAGCTCCCTACTAGCCCCTTCTGACTACAATGAGCAGTTCTTC.

On this clonotype itself: A junction end diverges from the germline sequence, so it may reflect a read error. V and J are TRBV28 and TRBJ1-1, with D unresolved. Germline V CDR1 and CDR2: MDHEN, SYDVKM. CDR3 size: 11 residues. The CDR3 DNA reads as TGTGCCGGCAGCCCCCTGGGGGAAGCTTTCTTT. This encodes CAGSPLGEAFF.

This clonotype has a count of ten or more. The genes are TRBV7-2 and TRBJ2-4; D gene uncertain. Germline-derived CDR1 and CDR2 are SGHTA and FQGNSA. The V gene lost 1 base and the J gene lost 0 bases, with 4 bases spanning the gap. The CDR3 consists of 14 residues. In nucleotides, the CDR3 is TGTGCCAGCAGCTTAGAACTAGCCAAAAACATTCAGTACTTC. Protein: CASSLELAKNIQYF.

About this clonotype itself: This may come from a read error, since a much larger clone is one base off. The chain combines TRBV18 with TRBJ1-2, with 7 bases fitting TRBD1. Germline CDR1 reads KGHSH; CDR2 reads LQKENI. The CDR3 length is 17 residues. V lost 0 bases to trimming and J lost 2 bases; unmatched junction nucleotides: 9. CDR3 region: CASSPPTAGGANYGYTF. The DNA of the CDR3 is TGTGCCAGCTCACCACCGACGGCAGGGGGTGCGAACTATGGCTACACCTTC.

Remarks on this clonotype: A read error is possible here, since a much larger clone lies one base away. This chain joins TRBV4-3 and TRBJ1-2, with TRBD1 as a possible D gene (5 bases). The germline gives CDR1 LGHNA, CDR2 YSLEER. Trimming left V 4 bases short and J 7 bases short, with 19 bases between. The CDR3 is 15 residues long. In DNA, the CDR3 is TGCGCCAGCAGCCGGACCCCCGGGGGAGACTGTGGCTACACCTTC. Its translation: CASSRTPGGDCGYTF.

Details on this clonotype: This could be a read error, since a much larger clone is one nucleotide away. CDR3: CASSLQGARDNEQYF. The CDR3 bases are TGCGCCAGCAGCCTTCAAGGGGCCAGAGATAATGAGCAGTACTTC. The V gene is TRBV4-1, the J gene TRBJ2-7; TRBD1 is a possible D gene (5 bases). V lost 4 bases to trimming and J lost 7 bases, with 20 bases between them. The CDR3 has 15 amino acids. Germline lookup yields CDR1 MGHRA and CDR2 YSYEKL.

In this sample, this clonotype turned up a few times. The rearrangement links TRBV3-1 to TRBJ2-3, with D perhaps matching TRBD2 (6 bases). The V gene lost 0 bases and the J gene lost 14 bases, with 15 bases spanning the gap. The CDR3 totals 13 residues. Germline V gene data show CDR1 as LGHDT and CDR2 as YNNKEL (reference sequence). CDR3 DNA: TGTGCCAGCAGCCAAGATGAGAGCGGAGGGCGGTATTTT. It specifies CASSQDESGGRYF.

This clonotype occurred many times. V and J are TRBV20-1 and TRBJ2-5; 12 nucleotides agree with TRBD2. J gave up 5 bases and V 5 bases, and 9 bases lay outside the gene matches. Germline V gene sequence: CDR1 DFQATT, CDR2 SNEGSKA (reference sequence). There are 15 residues in the CDR3. The CDR3, as DNA: TGCAGTGCTGGAGGACTAGCGGGGACGTGTGAGACCCAGTACTTC. Translating it yields CSAGGLAGTCETQYF.

Concerning this clonotype: This may stem from a read error, because a much larger clone lies one nucleotide away. The J gene is TRBJ2-1, the V gene TRBV5-1; D may be TRBD2 (5 bases). The J call may be faulty, since TRBJ2-7 better matches the DNA end. The CDR3 covers 15 residues. CDR1 is SGHRS and CDR2 is YFSETQ in the germline V gene. The CDR3 DNA sequence: TGCGCCAGCAGCTTGGATAGACTATCCTACAATGAGCAGTACTTC. Its protein is CASSLDRLSYNEQYF.

This clonotype was recorded at least ten times. The J gene is TRBJ2-1, the V gene TRBV20-1; D remains unclear. V shed 3 bases and J shed 5 bases, with 8 bases lying between them. The CDR3 runs 12 residues. Germline V gene data show CDR1 as DFQATT and CDR2 as SNEGSKA (reference sequence). As DNA, the CDR3 is TGCAGTGCTAGTAATGTGAACAATGAGCAGTTCTTC. It yields the protein CSASNVNNEQFF.

This clonotype occurred a few times. The rearrangement joins TRBV5-6 to TRBJ2-4; D might be TRBD1 or TRBD2, each matching 5 bases. This CDR3 is 13 amino acids long. Trimming shortened V by 4 bases and J by 9 bases, and 14 bases separated the two germline ends. The germline V gene encodes CDR1 SGHDT and CDR2 YYEEEE. This CDR3 reads CASSTGQEAIQYF. DNA of the CDR3: TGTGCCAGCAGCACGGGGCAGGAGGCCATTCAGTACTTC.

This chain uses TRBV20-1 with TRBJ2-7, with TRBD2 identical over 9 bases. Germline-derived CDR1 and CDR2 are DFQATT and SNEGSKA (reference sequence). V lost 6 bases to trimming and J lost 5 bases; unmatched junction nucleotides: 8. CDR3 length: 13 residues. The CDR3 loop is CSARGTSIHEQYF. The CDR3 nucleotides read TGCAGTGCCCGCGGGACTAGCATACACGAGCAGTACTTC.

This clonotype was counted at least ten times. The chain links TRBV3-1 to TRBJ1-2; weak D call: TRBD1 (5 bases). From germline, CDR1 is LGHDT and CDR2 YNNKEL (reference sequence). Trimming took 1 base from V and 4 from J, leaving 16 bases between them. This CDR3 spans 16 amino acids. DNA of the CDR3: TGTGCCAGCAGCCAAGTCTTAGGACGGACACTCTATGGCTACACCTTC. Translating it yields CASSQVLGRTLYGYTF.

This clonotype has more than one count but fewer than ten. The chain employs TRBV20-1 and TRBJ2-2; possible D gene TRBD1, 6 bases. CDR1 and CDR2 (germline): DFQATT, SNEGSKA (reference sequence). This CDR3 comprises 13 residues. Trimming left V 3 bases short and J 5 bases short, with 10 bases between. The CDR3 here is CSARTRGTGELFF. The CDR3 DNA reads as TGCAGTGCTAGGACCAGGGGTACCGGGGAGCTGTTTTTT.

This clonotype was detected ten times or more. V gene TRBV10-3 combines with J gene TRBJ2-5; the match to TRBD1 covers 7 bases. Germline values: CDR1 ENHRY, CDR2 SYGVKD. The CDR3 spans 15 residues. J gave up 4 bases and V 6 bases, and 11 bases lay outside the gene matches. Here the CDR3 reads CAIRGSPTGVETQYF. CDR3 nucleotides: TGTGCCATCAGGGGGAGCCCCACAGGGGTAGAGACCCAGTACTTC.